A single sample is the source of the 19 T cell receptor beta chains below, sequenced in a study of vaccination effects on CD4 cells after COVID-19. In the ViraFEST assay, antigen-specific CD4+ clonotypes were identified by expansion after peptide-pool stimulation. Following an approximately 11-day culture, CD4+ T cells were purified. None of the vaccinated had previously contracted SARS-CoV-2, and their nucleocapsid antibodies tested negative. Assay: immunoSEQ multiplex PCR; the TCRdb copy retains only in-frame clones and omits some. The table includes tens of thousands of clones, about 68% detected once. These receptors' antigens are unknown. The input for sequencing was CD4+ T cells from PBMCs cultured with HCoV-NL63 spike peptides, taken before COVID-19 vaccination. The receptors here all came from a human donor who received a COVID-19 vaccine.

This clone was seen once. The rearrangement uses TRBV2 and TRBJ2-1; TRBD1 agrees at 9 bases. V shed 5 bases, J shed 4 bases, and the junction held 6 bases outside the gene matches. Germline lookup yields CDR1 SNHLY and CDR2 FYNNEI. The CDR3 is 15 amino acids. CDR3 DNA sequence: TGTGCCAGCAGTCCACAGGGGGCAGCTTACAATGAGCAGTTCTTC. It encodes CASSPQGAAYNEQFF.

The chain employs TRBV3-1 (or the pseudogene TRBV3-2) and TRBJ1-6; no definite D call. Germline V CDR1 and CDR2: LGHDT, YNNKEL (reference sequence). The CDR3 is 14 amino acids. Trimming removed 1 base from V and 8 bases from J, with 9 bases in between. The CDR3 is CASSQGGSDSPLHF. The CDR3 DNA follows: TGTGCCAGCAGCCAAGGGGGAAGTGATTCACCCCTCCACTTT.

The CDR3 reads CASRVPGLAYNEQFF. CDR3 coding DNA: TGTGCCAGCAGGGTTCCGGGACTAGCTTACAATGAGCAGTTCTTC. This chain links TRBV7-2 with TRBJ2-1; 9 nucleotides align to TRBD2. Germline assignment: CDR1 SGHTA and CDR2 FQGNSA. This CDR3 spans 15 amino acids. V gave up 6 bases and J gave up 4 bases; unmatched junction bases: 7.

V gene TRBV9 combines with J gene TRBJ2-1; TRBD2 matches at 11 bases. Looked up from germline, CDR1 is SGDLS and CDR2 is YYNGEE. The junction had 6 bases not matched to a gene; V was cut back by 0 bases and J by 7 bases. The CDR3 consists of 16 residues. The DNA for the CDR3 is TGTGCCAGCAGCGTAGCACTAGCGGGAGATGGGAATGAGCAGTTCTTC. Translated, it gives CASSVALAGDGNEQFF.

The V and J genes are TRBV27 and TRBJ1-5, with TRBD1 matching 9 bases. Trimming cost V 6 bases and J 1 base; bases outside gene matches: 10. Germline CDR1 is MNHEY and CDR2 is SMNVEV (reference sequence). The CDR3 totals 17 residues. The CDR3 sequence: CASRRRGQGSSNQPQHF. The CDR3, as DNA: TGTGCCAGCAGGCGACGAGGACAGGGGTCGAGCAATCAGCCCCAGCATTTT.

The rearrangement joins TRBV6-5 to TRBJ1-1, with a weak D call TRBD1 (5 bases). The CDR3 sequence is 13 residues long. Germline lookup yields CDR1 MNHEY and CDR2 SVGAGI. Trimming left V 5 bases short and J 5 bases short, with 12 bases between. As DNA, the CDR3 is TGTGCCAGCAGTAAGTCGGGGGGAACTGAAGCTTTCTTT. It specifies CASSKSGGTEAFF.

V and J are TRBV2 and TRBJ1-5, with a weak D call TRBD1 (5 bases). CDR1 SNHLY and CDR2 FYNNEI come from the germline V gene. Between the trimmed V and J ends, which lost 4 bases and 2 bases, there was a span of 9 bases. The CDR3 length is 14 residues. CDR3 protein: CASSGLGGNQPQHF. CDR3 DNA sequence: TGTGCCAGCAGTGGCCTAGGGGGCAATCAGCCCCAGCATTTT.

This clone was seen a few times. This chain joins TRBV4-2 and TRBJ1-3; no clear D gene. The CDR3 totals 13 residues. Per germline, CDR1 LGHNA and CDR2 YNFKEQ. The V end lost 7 bases, the J end lost 2 bases, and 9 bases lay between the germline ends. CDR3 coding DNA: TGTGCCAGCAACCACGCTACTGGAAACACCATATATTTT. Protein sequence: CASNHATGNTIYF.

This clone was seen only a few times. The chain links TRBV10-3 to TRBJ1-6; 10 nucleotides agree with TRBD1. V gave up 6 bases and J gave up 7 bases; unmatched junction bases: 6. The germline V gene encodes CDR1 ENHRY and CDR2 SYGVKD. The CDR3 is 15 amino acids. CDR3 sequence reads: CAIRSGTGVNSPLHF. The CDR3, as DNA: TGTGCCATCAGGTCCGGGACAGGGGTAAATTCACCCCTCCACTTT.

The J gene is TRBJ1-1, the V gene TRBV5-1; D unresolved. The CDR3 extends over 15 amino acids. Germline V gene sequence: CDR1 SGHRS, CDR2 YFSETQ. V was cut by 5 bases and J by 1 base, with 15 bases left in between. Here the CDR3 DNA reads TGCGCCAGCAGGTCCCAGGTGGATCAGAACACTGAAGCTTTCTTT. As protein: CASRSQVDQNTEAFF.

This clone appeared a single time. CDR3 nucleotides: TGTGCCAGTAGTGGACGGACTAGCGGATTTCACAATGAGCAGTTCTTC. This gives the protein CASSGRTSGFHNEQFF. This chain joins TRBV19 and TRBJ2-1; 10 nucleotides match TRBD2. Germline loops: CDR1 LNHDA, CDR2 SQIVND (reference sequence). The V and J ends lost 5 bases and 5 bases, in that order; junction bases with no gene match: 9. The CDR3 length is 16 residues.

This rearrangement joins TRBV19 to TRBJ1-5; D ambiguous. Germline CDR1 reads LNHDA; CDR2 reads SQIVND (reference sequence). V gave up 3 bases and J gave up 0 bases, with 18 bases separating them. The CDR3 contains 18 residues. CDR3 protein: CASSITRPPEYSNQPQHF. CDR3 nucleotide sequence: TGTGCCAGTAGTATTACTAGACCCCCGGAATATAGCAATCAGCCCCAGCATTTT.

V and J are TRBV11-2 and TRBJ1-2; perhaps TRBD1 as D (5 bases). V was trimmed by 0 bases and J by 0 bases, leaving 8 bases between them. The CDR3 is made up of 15 amino acids. The germline V gene has CDR1 SGHAT and CDR2 FQNNGV. The CDR3 here is CASSLEAGTNYGYTF. CDR3 sequence (DNA): TGTGCCAGCAGCTTAGAGGCAGGGACTAACTATGGCTACACCTTC.

This chain connects TRBV9 to TRBJ1-1, with D unclear. Germline CDR1 SGDLS, CDR2 YYNGEE. Trimming removed 3 bases at V and 0 bases at J, with 12 bases between. The CDR3 is 15 amino acids. In nucleotides, the CDR3 is TGTGCCAGCAGCGGGTTTAGTTTCATGAACACTGAAGCTTTCTTT. As protein: CASSGFSFMNTEAFF.

The chain uses TRBV4-3 and TRBJ1-5; D is unclear. V dropped 0 bases and J dropped 3 bases, with 9 bases sitting between them. Germline V gene sequence: CDR1 LGHNA, CDR2 YSLEER. The length of the CDR3 is 15 residues. Here the CDR3 reads CASSQESSFNQPQHF. CDR3 nucleotide sequence: TGCGCCAGCAGCCAAGAATCCAGCTTCAATCAGCCCCAGCATTTT.

This chain uses TRBV5-1 with TRBJ1-1; 8 bases are shared with TRBD1. Germline CDR1 and CDR2: SGHRS and YFSETQ. The CDR3 is made up of 16 amino acids. With V trimmed by 2 bases and J by 0 bases, 6 bases remained unmatched. This chain's CDR3 is CASSLATGAMNTEAFF. The CDR3 DNA sequence: TGCGCCAGCAGCTTAGCGACAGGGGCTATGAACACTGAAGCTTTCTTT. The complete variable domain, with remaining parts taken from reference TRBV5-1 and TRBJ1-1, reads KAGVTQTPRYLIKTRGQQVTLSCSPISGHRSVSWYQQTPGQGLQFLFEYFSETQRNKGNFPGRFSGRQFSNSRSEMNVSTLELGDSALYLCASSLATGAMNTEAFFGQGTRLTVV.

The rearrangement uses TRBV6-5 and TRBJ2-2; possible D gene TRBD2, 6 bases. The CDR3 length is 14 residues. Germline values: CDR1 MNHEY, CDR2 SVGAGI. V lost 6 bases, J lost 8 bases, and 16 bases lay in between. The CDR3 DNA follows: TGTGCCAGCAGCCACACCCCCAGCGGGGGGGAGCTGTTTTTT. This translates into CASSHTPSGGELFF.

CDR3 in DNA: TGTGCCAGCAGCTCCCGAAACTTTGGCGGAGAAAAACTGTTTTTT. Protein: CASSSRNFGGEKLFF. The chain employs TRBV7-2 and TRBJ1-4; D remains unclear. V was clipped by 4 bases and J by 8 bases, with 17 bases between them. The CDR3 runs 15 residues. Germline loops: CDR1 SGHTA, CDR2 FQGNSA.

Concerning this clone: Other DNA sequences in this specimen translate into the identical CDR3. This chain links TRBV11-3 with TRBJ2-7; 9 nucleotides align to TRBD1. Looked up from germline, CDR1 is SGHNT and CDR2 is YENEEA. The CDR3 has 13 amino acids. The J segment lost 5 bases and the V segment lost 5 bases, leaving 4 bases of the junction unmatched. This chain's CDR3 is CASSRDRVHEQYF. CDR3 bases: TGTGCCAGCAGCCGGGACAGGGTCCACGAGCAGTACTTC.